Shown below are 5 T cell receptor beta chains from a single sample sequenced in a study of shared clonotypes between healthy human individuals. Here immunoSEQ multiplex PCR was the method, and the copy in TCRdb shows in-frame clones only, minus some. The table records approximately 440,000 clones, around 77% of them present only once. Input material: PBMCs. These receptors all come from a woman between 40 and 55 years old in good health. Some clones in this sample may be carry-over from other donors' samples.

This CDR3 is CASSSVHRQGYEQYF. CDR3 in DNA: TGTGCCAGCAGTTCCGTCCATAGACAGGGCTACGAGCAGTACTTC. V usage is TRBV7-9 and J usage is TRBJ2-7; 7 nucleotides agree with TRBD1. The CDR3 runs 15 residues. J was trimmed by 3 bases and V by 6 bases; bases with no gene match: 11. Germline V gene lookup returns CDR1 SEHNR and CDR2 FQNEAQ (reference sequence).

Of note for this clone: A far bigger clonotype differs at one base, so this is likely a read error. Other DNA sequences in the same sample also yield this CDR3. This chain joins TRBV28 and TRBJ1-2; D ambiguous. This CDR3 region has 14 residues. Germline V gene data show CDR1 as MDHEN and CDR2 as SYDVKM. The CDR3 nucleotides read TGTGCTAGCAGTTTAATTCAGGAGGGCTATGGCTACACCTTC. Translated: CASSLIQEGYGYTF.

This clone was detected ten times or more. The chain combines TRBV2 with TRBJ2-7; 9 nucleotides align to TRBD1. Germline trimming cut 6 bases from V and 1 base from J; bases unmatched to any gene: 4. The germline gives CDR1 SNHLY, CDR2 FYNNEI. The CDR3 consists of 14 residues. In DNA, the CDR3 is TGTGCCAGCAGGACCGGGACAGGGTCCTACGAGCAGTACTTC. Its translation: CASRTGTGSYEQYF.

As for this clone: A read error may explain this, as a much larger clone is one base away. In the same sample, other DNA sequences code for this CDR3. CDR3 loop: CASSLVSTTVEKLFF. The CDR3 region has the DNA TGCGCCAGCAGCTTGGTTTCCACGACCGTTGAAAAACTGTTTTTT. The chain employs TRBV5-1 and TRBJ1-4; D not resolved. CDR1 is SGHRS, CDR2 YFSETQ, per germline. The V end lost 0 bases, the J end lost 7 bases, and 13 bases lay between the germline ends. CDR3 length equals 15 residues.

This chain links TRBV7-9 with TRBJ2-5; the D is unclear. The J call may be mistaken, given a closer DNA end match to TRBJ2-7. Germline values: CDR1 SEHNR, CDR2 FQNEAQ (reference sequence). This CDR3 region has 14 residues. The CDR3 DNA reads TGTGCCAGCAGCTACCGAGCTCAGAGTTACGAGCAGTACTTC. As protein: CASSYRAQSYEQYF.